These 17 T cell receptor beta chains share one sample of origin, sequenced in a study of blood T cell repertoires in COVID-19. Data came from immunoSEQ multiplex PCR; TCRdb stores just in-frame clones and leaves some out. The table includes about 370,000 clones, 90% to 95% detected once. What was sequenced was PBMCs or T cells enriched from blood (not recorded which). Receptors were obtained from a woman aged 40 to 55 who had been exposed to COVID-19.

The chain is built from TRBV7-9 and TRBJ1-3; 10 bases are a match to TRBD1. This CDR3 contains 16 residues. J gave up 0 bases and V 5 bases, and 4 bases lay outside the gene matches. CDR1 SEHNR and CDR2 FQNEAQ come from the germline V gene (reference sequence). The CDR3 coding sequence is TGTGCCAGCAGCACCGGGACAGGGGCCTCTGGAAACACCATATATTTT. Translation: CASSTGTGASGNTIYF.

The V gene is TRBV30, the J gene TRBJ1-1; no firm D call. Germline V CDR1 and CDR2: GTSNPN, SVGIG (reference sequence). CDR3 length: 13 residues. The CDR3 DNA reads TGTGGCCTCGTGGCGAGGGTGAACACTGAAGCTTTCTTT. Its translation is CGLVARVNTEAFF.

The rearrangement links TRBV21-1 to TRBJ1-6; TRBD1 is the table's D call, not checked against the DNA. TRBV21-1 constitutes a pseudogene. This CDR3 has 16 amino acids. CDR3: CASSKLPGTGASPLHF. The DNA for the CDR3 is TGTGCCAGCAGCAAATTACCCGGGACAGGGGCTTCACCCCTCCACTTT.

CDR3 bases: TGTGCCAGCAGCCGCGGACAGGGAGCCGGGGAGCTGTTTTTT. It translates to CASSRGQGAGELFF. The rearrangement links TRBV7-8 to TRBJ2-2; 8 bases align to TRBD1. The CDR3 runs 14 residues. The V and J ends lost 5 bases and 6 bases, in that order; junction bases with no gene match: 5. Germline CDR1 SGHVS, CDR2 FQNEAQ.

The chain recombines TRBV7-9 with TRBJ1-5; 8 positions match TRBD1. CDR3 length equals 15 residues. Germline values: CDR1 SEHNR, CDR2 FQNEAQ (reference sequence). V lost 5 bases, J lost 4 bases, and 7 bases stayed unmatched. CDR3 sequence reads: CASSPWTGRNQPQHF. The DNA for the CDR3 is TGTGCCAGCAGCCCATGGACAGGGAGGAATCAGCCCCAGCATTTT.

The V gene is TRBV4-3, the J gene TRBJ1-2; 7 bases are shared with TRBD1. This CDR3 region has 17 residues. Germline V CDR1 and CDR2: LGHNA, YSLEER. V was pared by 1 base and J by 0 bases, with 8 bases of the junction left unmatched. CDR3 nucleotide sequence: TGCGCCAGCAGCCAAGGGCTCACAGGGGCAGCTAACTATGGCTACACCTTC. It encodes CASSQGLTGAANYGYTF.

The chain combines TRBV5-1 with TRBJ1-5; D not certain. The length of the CDR3 is 15 residues. Trimming shortened V by 0 bases and J by 7 bases, and 14 bases separated the two germline ends. CDR1 is SGHRS and CDR2 is YFSETQ in the germline V gene. CDR3 nucleotide sequence: TGCGCCAGCAGCTTGGCGGGGTTGGGAATCCAGCCCCAGCATTTT. It translates to CASSLAGLGIQPQHF. Full variable domain (remainder filled in from reference TRBV5-1 and TRBJ1-5): KAGVTQTPRYLIKTRGQQVTLSCSPISGHRSVSWYQQTPGQGLQFLFEYFSETQRNKGNFPGRFSGRQFSNSRSEMNVSTLELGDSALYLCASSLAGLGIQPQHFGDGTRLSIL.

This clone was seen only once. The V gene is TRBV19, the J gene TRBJ1-2; D is perhaps TRBD1 (6 bases). Trimming removed 4 bases at V and 4 bases at J, with 13 bases between. The CDR3 is made up of 14 amino acids. Germline V gives CDR1 LNHDA, CDR2 SQIVND (reference sequence). CDR3 DNA: TGTGCCAGTAGTAACCGGGACACAGGCTATGGCTACACCTTC. Residues: CASSNRDTGYGYTF.

This rearrangement joins TRBV6-5 to TRBJ1-6, with D possibly matching TRBD1 (5 bases). This CDR3 region has 14 residues. CDR1 and CDR2 from the germline V gene are MNHEY and SVGAGI. V gave up 2 bases and J gave up 10 bases, with 12 bases separating them. The CDR3, as DNA: TGTGCCAGCAGTTACGGGGGGGACGGATCACCCCTCCACTTT. This gives the protein CASSYGGDGSPLHF.

The rearrangement joins TRBV18 to TRBJ2-5; D uncertain. Trimming took 5 bases from V and 6 from J, leaving 16 bases between them. The CDR3 covers 14 residues. In germline, CDR1 is KGHSH, CDR2 LQKENI. As DNA, the CDR3 is TGTGCCAGCTCAGCGCGTATAGGAGATCAGACCCAGTACTTC. Protein: CASSARIGDQTQYF.

The chain combines TRBV3-1 (or the pseudogene TRBV3-2) with TRBJ1-5; no firm D call. This CDR3 region has 14 residues. The V and J ends lost 4 bases and 4 bases respectively, with 11 bases between them. Germline CDR1 reads LGHDT; CDR2 reads YNNKEL (reference sequence). The CDR3: CASSPTWENQPQHF. The CDR3 nucleotides read TGTGCCAGCAGCCCTACTTGGGAGAATCAGCCCCAGCATTTT.

This chain links TRBV18 with TRBJ2-1, with a weak D call TRBD2 (6 bases). Trimming stripped 2 bases from V and 0 bases from J, with 8 bases between. The germline gives CDR1 KGHSH, CDR2 LQKENI. This CDR3 region has 15 residues. In nucleotides, the CDR3 is TGTGCCAGCTCACCAGGGGGGTCCTCCTACAATGAGCAGTTCTTC. Translated: CASSPGGSSYNEQFF. Full variable domain (missing parts from reference TRBV18 and TRBJ2-1): NAGVMQNPRHLVRRRGQEARLRCSPMKGHSHVYWYRQLPEEGLKFMVYLQKENIIDESGMPKERFSAEFPKEGPSILRIQQVVRGDSAAYFCASSPGGSSYNEQFFGPGTRLTVL.

The rearrangement joins TRBV7-9 to TRBJ1-2; D is undetermined. Germline-derived CDR1 and CDR2 are SEHNR and FQNEAQ (reference sequence). Trimming cost V 4 bases and J 5 bases, with 14 bases left between them. This CDR3 has 14 residues. The CDR3 nucleotides are TGTGCCAGCAGCTCCCTAGGAGGCGGGTATGGCTACACCTTC. Protein: CASSSLGGGYGYTF. The whole variable domain, filled in from reference TRBV7-9 and TRBJ1-2, reads DTGVSQNPRHKITKRGQNVTFRCDPISEHNRLYWYRQTLGQGPEFLTYFQNEAQLEKSRLLSDRFSAERPKGSFSTLEIQRTEQGDSAMYLCASSSLGGGYGYTFGSGTRLTVV.

This rearrangement joins TRBV19 to TRBJ1-2, with D possibly TRBD1 on 5 matching bases. The CDR3 sequence is 14 residues long. V lost 5 bases, J lost 7 bases, and 17 bases lay in between. The germline V gene has CDR1 LNHDA and CDR2 SQIVND (reference sequence). CDR3 amino acids: CASSPAGVSAGYTF. CDR3 DNA: TGTGCCAGTAGTCCTGCGGGGGTTTCGGCTGGCTACACCTTC.

This chain uses TRBV24-1 with TRBJ2-7; perhaps TRBD2 as D (5 bases). The CDR3 is made up of 13 amino acids. Deletions cut 0 bases from V and 5 bases from J, with 7 bases between. Germline lookup yields CDR1 KGHDR and CDR2 SFDVKD. The CDR3 DNA reads as TGTGCCACCAGTGATTTGTCCGGGGACGAGCAGTACTTC. The encoded protein is CATSDLSGDEQYF.

The chain links TRBV5-1 to TRBJ2-3; 12 bases line up with TRBD2. The J segment lost 5 bases and the V segment lost 4 bases, leaving 11 bases of the junction unmatched. There are 17 residues in the CDR3. Germline lookup yields CDR1 SGHRS and CDR2 YFSETQ. CDR3 protein: CASSLRLAGVKGDTQYF. CDR3 nucleotides: TGCGCCAGCAGCCTTAGACTAGCGGGAGTTAAAGGAGATACGCAGTATTTT.

The J gene is TRBJ2-1, the V gene TRBV7-2; 15 nucleotides agree with TRBD2. This CDR3 region has 18 residues. Germline CDR1 and CDR2: SGHTA and FQGNSA. J gave up 8 bases and V 4 bases, and 12 bases lay outside the gene matches. CDR3 DNA: TGTGCCAGCAGCTCCCCTGCCCCTGGACTAGCGGGGGGGGATGAGCAGTTCTTC. It yields the protein CASSSPAPGLAGGDEQFF. Full variable domain (remainder filled in from reference TRBV7-2 and TRBJ2-1): GAGVSQSPSNKVTEKGKDVELRCDPISGHTALYWYRQSLGQGLEFLIYFQGNSAPDKSGLPSDRFSAERTGGSVSTLTIQRTQQEDSAVYLCASSSPAPGLAGGDEQFFGPGTRLTVL.